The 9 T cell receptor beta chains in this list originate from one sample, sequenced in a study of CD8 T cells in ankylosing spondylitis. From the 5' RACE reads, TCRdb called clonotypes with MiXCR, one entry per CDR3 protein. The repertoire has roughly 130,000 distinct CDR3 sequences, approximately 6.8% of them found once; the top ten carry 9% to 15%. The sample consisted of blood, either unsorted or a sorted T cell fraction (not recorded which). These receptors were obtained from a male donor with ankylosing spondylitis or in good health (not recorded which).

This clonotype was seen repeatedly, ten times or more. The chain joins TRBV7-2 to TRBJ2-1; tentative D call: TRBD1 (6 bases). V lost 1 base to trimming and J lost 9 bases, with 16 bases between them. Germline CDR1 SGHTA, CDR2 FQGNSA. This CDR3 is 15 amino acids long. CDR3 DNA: TGTGCCAGCAGCTTAGATCAGCGCAGGGGCGGTGAGCAGTTCTTC. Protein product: CASSLDQRRGGEQFF.

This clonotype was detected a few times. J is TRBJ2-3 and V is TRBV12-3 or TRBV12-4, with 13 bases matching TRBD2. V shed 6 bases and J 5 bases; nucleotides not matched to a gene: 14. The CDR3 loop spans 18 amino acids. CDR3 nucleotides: TGTGCCAGCAGCCGCACTAGCGGGGGGGCCTATCAAGGAGATACGCAGTATTTT. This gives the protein CASSRTSGGAYQGDTQYF.

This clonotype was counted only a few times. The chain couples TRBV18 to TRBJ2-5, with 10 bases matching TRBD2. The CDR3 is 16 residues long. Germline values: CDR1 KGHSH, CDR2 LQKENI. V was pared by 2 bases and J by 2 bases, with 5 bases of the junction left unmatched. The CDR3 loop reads CASSPTAGGIQETQYF. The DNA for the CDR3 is TGTGCCAGCTCACCAACAGCGGGGGGGATACAAGAGACCCAGTACTTC.

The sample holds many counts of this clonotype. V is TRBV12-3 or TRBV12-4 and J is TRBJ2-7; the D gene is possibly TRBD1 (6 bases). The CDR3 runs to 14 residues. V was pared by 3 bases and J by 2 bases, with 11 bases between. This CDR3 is CASSFRGAPYEQYF. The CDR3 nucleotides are TGTGCCAGCAGTTTCAGGGGCGCCCCCTACGAGCAGTACTTC.

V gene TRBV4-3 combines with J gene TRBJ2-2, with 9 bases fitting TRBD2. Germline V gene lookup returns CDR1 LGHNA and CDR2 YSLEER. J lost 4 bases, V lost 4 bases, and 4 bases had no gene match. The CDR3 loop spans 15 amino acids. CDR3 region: CASSRSGSSTGELFF. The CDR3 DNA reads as TGCGCCAGCAGCCGTAGCGGGAGTTCCACCGGGGAGCTGTTTTTT.

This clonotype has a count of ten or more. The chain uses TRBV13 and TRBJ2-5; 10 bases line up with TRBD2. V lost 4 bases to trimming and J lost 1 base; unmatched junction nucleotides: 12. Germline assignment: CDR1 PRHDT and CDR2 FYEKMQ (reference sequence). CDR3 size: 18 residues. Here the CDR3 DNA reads TGTGCCAGCAGCTACGCCCCGGCTAGCGGGGGACTCCAAGAGACCCAGTACTTC. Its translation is CASSYAPASGGLQETQYF.

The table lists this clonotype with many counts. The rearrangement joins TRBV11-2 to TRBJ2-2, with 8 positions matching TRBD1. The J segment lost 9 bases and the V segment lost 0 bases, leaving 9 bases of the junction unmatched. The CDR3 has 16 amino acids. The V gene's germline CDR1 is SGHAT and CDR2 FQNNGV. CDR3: CASSLESGQGLRELFF. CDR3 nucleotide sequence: TGTGCCAGCAGCTTAGAATCCGGACAGGGTCTAAGGGAGCTGTTTTTT.

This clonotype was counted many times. CDR3: CSAPGQGNEQYF. The CDR3 DNA follows: TGCAGTGCTCCGGGACAGGGGAACGAGCAGTACTTC. The rearrangement joins TRBV20-1 to TRBJ2-7; 10 bases agree with TRBD1. The CDR3 is 12 residues long. Germline CDR1 is DFQATT and CDR2 is SNEGSKA (reference sequence). J gave up 5 bases and V 5 bases, and 3 bases lay outside the gene matches.

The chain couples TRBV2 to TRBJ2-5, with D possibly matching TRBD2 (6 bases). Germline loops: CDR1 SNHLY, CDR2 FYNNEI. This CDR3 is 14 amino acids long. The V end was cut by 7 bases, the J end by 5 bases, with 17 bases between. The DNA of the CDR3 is TGTGCCAGCACCGACCCGGCGGAGGGGGAGACCCAGTACTTC. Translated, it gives CASTDPAEGETQYF.